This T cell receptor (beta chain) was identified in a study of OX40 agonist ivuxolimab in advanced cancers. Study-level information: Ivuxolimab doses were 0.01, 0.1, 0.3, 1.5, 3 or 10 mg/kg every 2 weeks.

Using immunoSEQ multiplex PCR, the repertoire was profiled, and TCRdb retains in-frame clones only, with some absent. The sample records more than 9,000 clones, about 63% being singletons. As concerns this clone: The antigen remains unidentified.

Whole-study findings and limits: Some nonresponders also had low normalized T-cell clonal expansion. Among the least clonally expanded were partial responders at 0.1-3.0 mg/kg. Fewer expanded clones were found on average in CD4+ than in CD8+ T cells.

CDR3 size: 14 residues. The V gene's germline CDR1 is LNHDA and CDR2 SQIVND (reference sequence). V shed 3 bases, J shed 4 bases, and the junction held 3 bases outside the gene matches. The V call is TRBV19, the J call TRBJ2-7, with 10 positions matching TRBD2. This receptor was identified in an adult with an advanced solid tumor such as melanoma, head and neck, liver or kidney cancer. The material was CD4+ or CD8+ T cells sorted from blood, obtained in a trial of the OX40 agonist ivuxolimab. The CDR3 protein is CASSISGRGYEQYF. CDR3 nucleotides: TGTGCCAGTAGTATCAGCGGGAGGGGATACGAGCAGTACTTC.